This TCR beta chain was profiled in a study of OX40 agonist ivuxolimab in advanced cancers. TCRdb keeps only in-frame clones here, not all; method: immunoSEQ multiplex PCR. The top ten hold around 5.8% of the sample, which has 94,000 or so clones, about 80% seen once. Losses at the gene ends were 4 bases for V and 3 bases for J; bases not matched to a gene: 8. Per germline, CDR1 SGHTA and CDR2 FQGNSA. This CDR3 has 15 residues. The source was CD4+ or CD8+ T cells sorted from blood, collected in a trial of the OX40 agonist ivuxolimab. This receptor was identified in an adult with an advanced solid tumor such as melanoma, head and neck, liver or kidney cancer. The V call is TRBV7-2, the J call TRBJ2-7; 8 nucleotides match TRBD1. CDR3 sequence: CASSSGQGPGYEQYF. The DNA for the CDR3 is TGTGCCAGCAGCTCAGGACAGGGTCCCGGCTACGAGCAGTACTTC. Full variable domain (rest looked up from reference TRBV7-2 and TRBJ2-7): GAGVSQSPSNKVTEKGKDVELRCDPISGHTALYWYRQSLGQGLEFLIYFQGNSAPDKSGLPSDRFSAERTGGSVSTLTIQRTQQEDSAVYLCASSSGQGPGYEQYFGPGTRLTVT.